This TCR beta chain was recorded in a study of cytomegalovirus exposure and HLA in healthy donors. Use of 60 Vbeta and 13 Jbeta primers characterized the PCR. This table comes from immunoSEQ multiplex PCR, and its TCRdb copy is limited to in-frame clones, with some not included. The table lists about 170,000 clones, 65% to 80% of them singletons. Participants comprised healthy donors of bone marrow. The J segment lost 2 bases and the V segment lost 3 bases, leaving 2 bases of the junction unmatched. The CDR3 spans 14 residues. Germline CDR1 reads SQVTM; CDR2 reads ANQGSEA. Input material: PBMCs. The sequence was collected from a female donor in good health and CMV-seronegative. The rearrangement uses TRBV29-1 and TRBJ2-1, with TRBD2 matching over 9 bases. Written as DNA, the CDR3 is TGCAGCGTTGAGTCTAGCGGGACCTACAATGAGCAGTTCTTC. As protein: CSVESSGTYNEQFF.